The entry below describes one T cell receptor beta chain. The specificity of this receptor is unknown. Base quality data are lacking; no much larger clone is found one base away. The germline V and J ends show losses of 4 bases and 6 bases respectively, and no gene match explains 3 bases of the junction. The germline V gene yields SGHDN for CDR1 and FVKESK for CDR2. From the cysteine up to the phenylalanine, the CDR3 has a length of 13 residues. Only the CDR3 portion is preserved as DNA: 39 bases, with reading frame beginning at the first base. The cohort comprised some 730 healthy bone marrow donors. Cohort members were all nominally healthy when sampled, although unrecorded immune exposures were likely present. The donor tested CMV seronegative, placing the donor among the 352 seronegative members of the cohort. A peripheral blood sample was provided by each donor, and peripheral blood mononuclear cells were used for TCR beta sequencing. Genomic DNA was extracted from the blood cell samples with the Qiagen DNeasy Blood Extraction Kit.

This specimen belongs to a study of cytomegalovirus exposure and HLA in healthy donors (dated by TCRdb to about 2017). About the investigation overall: An earlier analysis of roughly 500 of the donors reported more than 250 Gb of sequence data and some 120 million unique TCR beta sequences from around 200 million T cells. Approximately 300 gigabases of sequencing data and around 85 million unique TCR sequences made up an early release that covered 500 to 650 HLA-typed donors. Among the roughly 400 genotyped donors, more than 70% belonged to the genetic ancestry cluster associated with self-reported Caucasian donors. The aim of the study was to test whether cataloging public T cell receptors could identify signatures of past pathogen exposure. Using immunosequencing, the study profiled T cell repertoires from 640 or so subjects and related those repertoires to cytomegalovirus serostatus. A separate validation cohort of about 110 different subjects was used in addition to the roughly 620-subject first cohort. To predict cytomegalovirus infection status, the study combined high-throughput TCR immunosequencing, statistical association of individual TCRs with disease status, and machine learning. In a later analysis, previously published TCR beta repertoires from 666 donors were re-analyzed and high-resolution HLA genotyping was added so that TCR occurrence patterns could be studied. Rather than drawing on any new phenotypic data, the later analysis identified candidate immune exposures from TCR beta sequences and the way those sequences occurred across donors. An earlier analysis of 587 of the donors used high-throughput TCR beta sequencing to judge whether each TCR beta V gene segment behaved as functional or pseudogenic. Alongside the repertoire data, information on donor age, sex, ethnicity and CMV serostatus was compiled. A later genetic analysis used genome-wide SNP genotypes for about 60% of the roughly 670 donors, treating that subset as a discovery cohort. All discovery cohort repertoires had been generated using a single sequencing platform. Both class I and class II loci were covered by HLA typing, at four-digit resolution. The number of donors typed differed by locus, with about 620-630 for A, B, C, DRB1 and DQB1, around 500 for DQA1, over 600 for DPA1, and around 460 for DPB1. About five DR-DQ haplotypes were handled as single units for association and clustering, since linkage in the cohort was strong. Among over 350 genotyped donors of the cohort, an average of approximately 240,000 unique TCR beta nucleotide sequences were sequenced per donor, around 20% of them non-productive. Paper-wide results and their limitations: Assigning TCR associations to individual alleles was difficult when HLA alleles, especially DR and DQ, strongly co-occurred. The sequencing pipeline was judged likely to have produced a cluster of highly shared sequence variants as a technical artifact. Three of the identified cytomegalovirus-associated TCR beta chains were confirmed in vitro to be specific for cytomegalovirus antigens. In a later analysis, the rate of TCR association differed among HLA loci, with DRB1 alleles having the most associated TCRs and HLA-C alleles having the fewest. Broadly in line with IMGT annotations, most TCR beta V segments showed up in productive rearrangements about 87% or about 30% of the time in an earlier analysis of 587 of the donors. HLA typing was unavailable for some donors at each locus, so association tests used only the typed subset. Correlated functional status among segregating V segments might reflect linkage disequilibrium, but an unknown experimental factor could not be ruled out. Because counts were too low, about 17 rarely observed V segments, including chromosome 9 orphons, were excluded from the earlier analysis of 587 of the donors. CMV serostatus was the only immune exposure information available for the cohort. Most TCR sequences were observed very rarely across donors, whereas some public TCRs were present in many individuals. In a later analysis, HLA-associated TCR beta chains showed more clonal expansion and lower generation probabilities than non-associated chains that were equally common. According to a later analysis, most CMV-associated TCR beta chains appeared to be HLA-restricted, and the HLA associations seemed to be driven largely by CMV exposure. A further reported finding was that TCR beta sequences accurately predicted the HLA-A and HLA-B alleles for most subjects in the first cohort. An association between a missense DCLRE1C variant and V-gene and J-gene trimming of TCR beta chains was found in a later genetic analysis and replicated in an independent cohort. At a false discovery rate of 0.05, a later analysis linked 15,000 to 20,000 TCR beta sequences to specific HLA alleles. The cohort was sequenced for TCR beta chains only, and without alpha or paired-chain data the features that could be detected were limited. Presence/absence analyses assumed roughly uniform sequencing depth across donors, an assumption that may not hold. The study gave a list of under 200 TCR beta chains associated with cytomegalovirus. Several of the top co-occurrence clusters appeared to be linked to parvovirus B19, influenza, CMV and Epstein-Barr virus, according to a later analysis. In a later genetic analysis, fewer N-insertions in productive TCRs were reported among donors in an Asian-associated ancestry cluster than the roughly 670-donor mean. The authors suggested that the approach could potentially be extended to other disease states and immunological phenotypes. In both the original and validation cohorts, the classifier was reported to diagnose cytomegalovirus status with high specificity and sensitivity. The 87-base-pair reads could not distinguish some IMGT-functional V segments, including TRBV6-2 and TRBV6-3, so those segments were excluded.

Libraries came from the immunoSEQ multiplex PCR assay. For the multiplex PCR, a mixture combining 60 forward primers for TCR Vbeta segments and 13 reverse primers for TCR Jbeta segments was used. The CDR3 region of rearranged TCR beta genes was amplified from genomic DNA with a multiplex PCR assay. The amplified TCR beta libraries were sequenced on the Illumina HiSeq System as 87-base-pair reads. Under the source paper's analysis protocol: In a later analysis, tens of millions of unique TCR beta chains were counted across the 500 to 850 repertoires, and roughly 11 million of these chains were shared by at least two donors. Raw reads were error-corrected and collapsed into unique sequences with a nearest-neighbor algorithm that merged closely related sequences to remove PCR and sequencing errors. To assign V, D and J gene segments, CDR3 sequences were aligned to IMGT reference sequences. For a sequence to be retained, a match of at least six nucleotides to both a V gene segment and a J gene segment was required. Rearrangements were called productive when the CDR3 lacked stop codons and stayed in frame with V and J; all others were non-productive. CDR3 was defined by IMGT convention, running from the second conserved V-encoded cysteine to the conserved J-encoded phenylalanine. The earlier analysis of about 590 of the donors excluded sequences that lacked an unambiguous match to a single V gene segment. In an earlier analysis of 500 to 750 of the donors, V segments were called functional above 56.7% productive rearrangements and were called segregating when the between-donor standard deviation exceeded 5%. To diagnose cytomegalovirus status from the catalog of TCR beta chain sequences, a statistical classification framework was built. In a later analysis, TCR nucleotide sequences were compared against IMGT/GENE-DB human TR gene sequences so that V and J genes could be assigned. In a later analysis, CDR3 sequences and most-parsimonious VDJ recombination scenarios were assigned using the TCRdist pipeline. In a later analysis, each TCR beta chain was defined by its CDR3 amino acid sequence together with its V-gene family, and reads without a unique V-gene family were excluded. As a way to deal with suspected cross-contamination and a sequencing artifact, a later analysis dropped nearly 600 nucleotide sequences that were highly shared and had low generation probability. For each public chain, a later analysis derived a clonal expansion index from normalized ranks of inferred template counts within each repertoire. In a later analysis, generation probabilities were computed using a VDJ recombination model fitted to out-of-frame rearrangements, and the results were checked against IGoR. In a later analysis, hypergeometric tests were used to score TCR-TCR, TCR-HLA and TCR-CMV co-occurrence, with a repertoire-size bias correction applied to TCR pairs. A later analysis estimated false discovery rates by permuting HLA or CMV assignments 20 times. In a later analysis, co-occurring TCRs were grouped using DBSCAN, with TCRdist sequence similarity added in when clustering inside HLA-allele-positive subsets. Co-occurrence clustering excluded repertoires with fewer than 30,000 or more than 120,000 public chains, plus five with anomalous nucleotide sharing. Here the immuneACCESS table is served through TCRdb, limited to in-frame sequences with V and J called. Missing clones are a known gap in these copies; in checked studies unresolved V genes cover under half, and the rest lacks a known reason. D and trimming were read from the DNA, whereas the V and J calls and clone size are those reported in that table. The sample data list roughly 150,000 clones, and around 80% of these were observed just once. The ten largest clonotypes hold over 1.2% of the sample.

The sequence joins TRBV14 to TRBJ2-4; 7 bases in the middle match TRBD2. The source material was PBMCs. The TCR sequence derives from a man younger than 30 in good health and CMV-seronegative. The nucleotide sequence reads TGTGCCAGCAGCCCAGGACTAGGAAACATTCAGTACTTC. This yields the protein CASSPGLGNIQYF.